These 18 T cell receptor beta chains were sequenced from one sample in a study of cytomegalovirus exposure and HLA in healthy donors. PCR involved 60 Vbeta and 13 Jbeta primers. TCRdb's table, derived via immunoSEQ multiplex PCR, lists solely in-frame clones and lacks some. In the table there are 65,000 to 85,000 clones, approximately 70% of which are singletons. Sequencing was performed on PBMCs. Source of these receptors: a male donor in good health and CMV-seropositive.

CDR3 nucleotide sequence: TGTGCCAGCAGTTCCAACCGGGCGGGTATGTACAATGAGCAGTTCTTC. The encoded protein is CASSSNRAGMYNEQFF. The rearrangement joins TRBV6-6 to TRBJ2-1, with D possibly TRBD2 on 5 matching bases. This CDR3 region has 16 residues. The ends were cut back, 4 bases at V and 4 bases at J, with 17 bases in the middle. Germline V gene data show CDR1 as MNHNY and CDR2 as SVGAGI (reference sequence).

This clone was detected a few times. The CDR3 loop reads CASSPGLANPSTDTQYF. The CDR3 DNA sequence: TGTGCCAGCAGTCCGGGACTAGCAAACCCTAGCACAGATACGCAGTATTTT. V and J are TRBV27 and TRBJ2-3; 9 positions match TRBD2. Per germline, CDR1 MNHEY and CDR2 SMNVEV (reference sequence). V dropped 5 bases and J dropped 0; count of bases not matched to a gene: 9. There are 17 residues in the CDR3.

The chain uses TRBV10-2 and TRBJ2-1; 10 bases match TRBD2. This CDR3 comprises 16 residues. Trimming cost V 7 bases and J 3 bases; bases outside gene matches: 9. CDR1 and CDR2 from the germline V gene are WSHSY and SAAADI. The CDR3 protein is CASMGSGRTLYNEQFF. For the CDR3, the DNA is TGCGCCAGCATGGGTAGCGGGAGGACACTCTACAATGAGCAGTTCTTC.

The chain combines TRBV19 with TRBJ2-3, with 8 nucleotides matching TRBD1. The V segment lost 4 bases and the J segment 4 bases; nucleotides outside the gene matches: 4. Germline assignment: CDR1 LNHDA and CDR2 SQIVND (reference sequence). The CDR3 has 14 amino acids. CDR3 in DNA: TGTGCCAGTAGTACGAGACAGGGGCCAGATACGCAGTATTTT. This encodes CASSTRQGPDTQYF.

The chain employs TRBV15 and TRBJ1-1; 12 bases are a match to TRBD1. The CDR3 totals 17 residues. V lost 3 bases to trimming and J lost 0 bases; unmatched junction nucleotides: 5. Per the germline V gene, CDR1 is LNHNV and CDR2 is YYDKDF (reference sequence). The CDR3 sequence is CATSSWDRGRLNTEAFF. Here the CDR3 DNA reads TGTGCCACCAGCAGCTGGGACAGGGGGCGACTGAACACTGAAGCTTTCTTT.

V is TRBV5-4 and J is TRBJ2-7; possible D gene TRBD2, 7 bases. The V end lost 4 bases, the J end lost 1 base, and 15 bases lay between the germline ends. The length of the CDR3 is 15 residues. Germline loops: CDR1 SGHNT, CDR2 YYREEE (reference sequence). CDR3 bases: TGTGCCAGCAGCAGCCGAGCGGGGACATCCTACGAGCAGTACTTC. It specifies CASSSRAGTSYEQYF.

In its sample, this clone was seen a few times. V gene TRBV19 combines with J gene TRBJ1-2; possibly TRBD1 for D (5 bases). Trimming pared 6 bases from V and 3 bases from J, leaving 20 bases between. The CDR3 extends over 16 amino acids. Germline CDR1 is LNHDA and CDR2 is SQIVND (reference sequence). This CDR3 is CASSNPPPEGDYGYTF. The DNA of the CDR3 is TGTGCCAGTAGCAACCCCCCCCCGGAAGGGGACTATGGCTACACCTTC.

The rearrangement uses TRBV7-8 and TRBJ2-3, with 7 bases lining up with TRBD2. J lost 2 bases, V lost 2 bases, and 4 bases had no gene match. There are 15 residues in the CDR3. The germline V gene encodes CDR1 SGHVS and CDR2 FQNEAQ. The CDR3 protein is CASSLLRGTTDTQYF. The CDR3, as DNA: TGTGCCAGCAGCTTACTGCGGGGGACCACAGATACGCAGTATTTT.

The rearrangement uses TRBV6-6 and TRBJ1-5; a weak D match, TRBD1 (5 bases). The CDR3 has 15 residues. Trimming stripped 7 bases from V and 2 bases from J, with 15 bases between. Looked up from germline, CDR1 is MNHNY and CDR2 is SVGAGI (reference sequence). The CDR3 region is CASTLWAGGNQPQHF. As DNA, the CDR3 is TGTGCCAGCACCCTATGGGCGGGGGGCAATCAGCCCCAGCATTTT.

This clone was counted once. J is TRBJ1-1 and V is TRBV5-5, with TRBD1 as a possible D gene (6 bases). V lost 3 bases and J 0 bases, leaving 6 bases between the germline ends. CDR3 length: 13 residues. Germline V gene sequence: CDR1 SGHKS, CDR2 YYEKEE (reference sequence). The CDR3 nucleotides read TGTGCCAGCAGCTGGGACATGAACACTGAAGCTTTCTTT. Translation gives CASSWDMNTEAFF.

V and J are TRBV10-3 and TRBJ1-1; 7 bases align to TRBD1. CDR1 ENHRY and CDR2 SYGVKD come from the germline V gene. V lost 9 bases to trimming and J lost 4 bases; unmatched junction nucleotides: 8. The length of the CDR3 is 13 residues. CDR3 coding DNA: TGTGCCATGAAGGAGACAGGGTTCACTGAAGCTTTCTTT. It yields the protein CAMKETGFTEAFF.

The chain joins TRBV19 to TRBJ1-6; tentative D call: TRBD1 (6 bases). In germline, CDR1 is LNHDA, CDR2 SQIVND (reference sequence). The CDR3 has 15 amino acids. Trimming left V 6 bases short and J 3 bases short, with 12 bases between. CDR3 coding DNA: TGTGCCAGTAGGTCAGGGGATTACTATAATTCACCCCTCCACTTT. Its translation is CASRSGDYYNSPLHF. Variable domain in full (rest from reference TRBV19 and TRBJ1-6): DGGITQSPKYLFRKEGQNVTLSCEQNLNHDAMYWYRQDPGQGLRLIYYSQIVNDFQKGDIAEGYSVSREKKESFPLTVTSAQKNPTAFYLCASRSGDYYNSPLHFGNGTRLTVT.

This chain links TRBV2 with TRBJ2-1; 12 positions agree with TRBD2. After removal of 7 bases from V and 6 bases from J, the junction contained 1 base not matched to a gene. Germline V gene data show CDR1 as SNHLY and CDR2 as FYNNEI. The CDR3 has 13 amino acids. Here the CDR3 DNA reads TGTGCCAGCACTAGCGGGGGGGCCAATGAGCAGTTCTTC. Its protein product is CASTSGGANEQFF.

This clone occurred a few times. The rearrangement links TRBV14 to TRBJ1-2; the D gene is possibly TRBD1 (5 bases). Germline V lookup: CDR1 SGHDN, CDR2 FVKESK. V was clipped by 0 bases and J by 8 bases, with 19 bases between them. This CDR3 spans 16 amino acids. The CDR3 nucleotides read TGTGCCAGCAGCCAAGATGACAGACCCTATAGCCCCGGCTACACCTTC. It specifies CASSQDDRPYSPGYTF.

There are a few counts of this clone. The CDR3 coding sequence is TGTGCCAGCAGCTCGGGACTAGCGGGGCGTGAGCAGTTCTTC. This codes for CASSSGLAGREQFF. The genes are TRBV11-3 and TRBJ2-1; 13 bases are shared with TRBD2. Germline V gene sequence: CDR1 SGHNT, CDR2 YENEEA. This CDR3 region has 14 residues. The V segment lost 4 bases and the J segment 9 bases; nucleotides outside the gene matches: 3.

The chain combines TRBV19 with TRBJ2-5; TRBD1 is a possible D gene (6 bases). The CDR3 has 14 amino acids. Germline CDR1 LNHDA, CDR2 SQIVND (reference sequence). V was cut by 5 bases and J by 3 bases, with 13 bases left in between. This CDR3 is CASSPYAGEETQYF. DNA of the CDR3: TGTGCCAGTAGTCCTTACGCAGGGGAAGAGACCCAGTACTTC.

As DNA, the CDR3 is TGTGCCAGCAGCCAAAACAGGGCGGGCGAGCAGTACTTC. This translates into CASSQNRAGEQYF. The chain couples TRBV5-4 to TRBJ2-7, with D possibly matching TRBD1 (6 bases). The V end was cut by 4 bases, the J end by 6 bases, with 14 bases between. This CDR3 contains 13 residues. CDR1 is SGHNT, CDR2 YYREEE, per germline (reference sequence).

The chain carries TRBV27 and TRBJ2-1; 11 bases map to TRBD2. This CDR3 spans 17 amino acids. The germline V gene has CDR1 MNHEY and CDR2 SMNVEV (reference sequence). J was trimmed by 4 bases and V by 0 bases; bases with no gene match: 5. CDR3 nucleotide sequence: TGTGCCAGCAGTTTATCCCTCGGGACTAGCGGTTACAATGAGCAGTTCTTC. Translating gives CASSLSLGTSGYNEQFF.